What follows are 28 T cell receptor beta chains derived from one specimen sequenced in a study of T cell clonotyping in hematopoietic cell transplantation. TCRdb's copy holds only in-frame clones and misses some; the assay was immunoSEQ multiplex PCR. The repertoire holds 20,000 to 30,000 clones, with around 80% as singletons. Time point in this sample: recipient sample about 28 days before transplant, after cytoreduction. Sequences were derived from peripheral blood mononuclear cells, sampled before stem cell transplant. The receptor set was obtained from an older woman with acute myeloid leukemia. Some clones in this sample may be carry-over from other donors' samples.

The rearrangement uses TRBV27 and TRBJ1-2; unclear D gene. V gave up 3 bases and J gave up 1 base, with 6 bases separating them. The CDR3 totals 13 residues. CDR1 MNHEY and CDR2 SMNVEV come from the germline V gene (reference sequence). CDR3 sequence reads: CASSFNLNYGYTF. The CDR3 nucleotides are TGTGCCAGCAGTTTTAACCTTAACTATGGCTACACCTTC.

The chain links TRBV19 to TRBJ1-3; D gene ambiguous. Germline assignment: CDR1 LNHDA and CDR2 SQIVND (reference sequence). The V gene lost 5 bases and the J gene lost 3 bases, with 14 bases spanning the gap. The CDR3 has 15 amino acids. The DNA of the CDR3 is TGTGCCAGTAGTCTTGACCCCGGTCTTGGAAACACCATATATTTT. This sequence encodes CASSLDPGLGNTIYF.

CDR3 DNA sequence: TGTGCCAGCAGCTTAGAAATGGGACACTCTAACTATGGCTACACCTTC. Translating gives CASSLEMGHSNYGYTF. The chain joins TRBV7-6 to TRBJ1-2, with D perhaps TRBD1 (6 bases). The V end lost 1 base, the J end lost 0 bases, and 12 bases lay between the germline ends. Germline V gene lookup returns CDR1 SGHVS and CDR2 FNYEAQ. CDR3 length: 16 residues. Combining the CDR3 with reference TRBV7-6 and TRBJ1-2 gives the whole variable domain GAGVSQSPRYKVTKRGQDVALRCDPISGHVSLYWYRQALGQGPEFLTYFNYEAQQDKSGLPNDRFSAERPEGSISTLTIQRTEQRDSAMYRCASSLEMGHSNYGYTFGSGTRLTVV.

This clone was recorded a few times. V and J are TRBV6-5 and TRBJ2-7; the D is unclear. The CDR3 extends over 15 amino acids. V was trimmed by 2 bases and J by 0 bases, leaving 11 bases between them. From germline, CDR1 is MNHEY and CDR2 SVGAGI. In DNA, the CDR3 is TGTGCCAGCAGTTACGAGTCTTCTAGCTCCTACGAGCAGTACTTC. Its translation: CASSYESSSSYEQYF.

The chain carries TRBV7-3 and TRBJ2-3, with TRBD2 matching over 7 bases. This CDR3 region has 16 residues. The V segment lost 5 bases and the J segment 2 bases; nucleotides outside the gene matches: 10. From germline, CDR1 is SGHTA and CDR2 FQGTGA. The CDR3 sequence: CASSDQRLAPTDTQYF. CDR3 DNA sequence: TGTGCCAGCAGCGACCAAAGACTAGCCCCCACAGATACGCAGTATTTT.

This rearrangement joins TRBV19 to TRBJ2-3; TRBD1 matches at 7 bases. Germline assignment: CDR1 LNHDA and CDR2 SQIVND (reference sequence). The CDR3 length is 16 residues. V dropped 5 bases and J dropped 0; count of bases not matched to a gene: 8. Here the CDR3 reads CASSLGTAASTDTQYF. The CDR3, as DNA: TGTGCCAGTAGTTTAGGGACAGCGGCTAGCACAGATACGCAGTATTTT.

The chain combines TRBV14 with TRBJ2-6; D call uncertain. The germline V and J ends were trimmed by 3 bases and 4 bases, with 10 bases remaining between them. The length of the CDR3 is 15 residues. CDR1 is SGHDN, CDR2 FVKESK, per germline. For the CDR3, the DNA is TGTGCCAGCAGCCATAGAGGAGTAGGGGCCAACGTCCTGACTTTC. Its translation: CASSHRGVGANVLTF.

The chain carries TRBV5-1 and TRBJ2-7; TRBD1 agrees at 10 bases. The CDR3 runs to 16 residues. The V segment lost 4 bases and the J segment 3 bases; nucleotides outside the gene matches: 10. Germline loops: CDR1 SGHRS, CDR2 YFSETQ. The CDR3 coding sequence is TGCGCCAGCAGCACCCCCCCGGGACAGGGGAACTACGAGCAGTACTTC. This encodes CASSTPPGQGNYEQYF.

V usage is TRBV7-2 and J usage is TRBJ2-5; 7 bases line up with TRBD1. CDR1 and CDR2 from the germline V gene are SGHTA and FQGNSA. J was trimmed by 3 bases and V by 4 bases; bases with no gene match: 5. This CDR3 spans 14 amino acids. As DNA, the CDR3 is TGTGCCAGCAGCTCGACAGGGACCAAAGAGACCCAGTACTTC. As protein: CASSSTGTKETQYF. The full variable domain, rest sourced from reference TRBV7-2 and TRBJ2-5, is GAGVSQSPSNKVTEKGKDVELRCDPISGHTALYWYRQSLGQGLEFLIYFQGNSAPDKSGLPSDRFSAERTGGSVSTLTIQRTQQEDSAVYLCASSSTGTKETQYFGPGTRLLVL.

V and J are TRBV2 and TRBJ2-3; 11 bases are a match to TRBD2. V lost 6 bases and J lost 7; bases outside the gene matches: 9. The V gene's germline CDR1 is SNHLY and CDR2 FYNNEI. The CDR3 is 15 amino acids. CDR3 residues: CASRTYRLAGHTQYF. CDR3 coding DNA: TGTGCCAGCAGGACTTACAGACTAGCGGGACATACGCAGTATTTT. The entire variable domain, with the rest obtained from reference TRBV2 and TRBJ2-3, is as follows: EPEVTQTPSHQVTQMGQEVILRCVPISNHLYFYWYRQILGQKVEFLVSFYNNEISEKSEIFDDQFSVERPDGSNFTLKIRSTKLEDSAMYFCASRTYRLAGHTQYFGPGTRLTVL.

V usage is TRBV19 and J usage is TRBJ1-5, with TRBD1 as a possible D gene (6 bases). Germline lookup yields CDR1 LNHDA and CDR2 SQIVND (reference sequence). This CDR3 is built from 14 residues. V lost 7 bases and J lost 2, with 12 bases in between. CDR3 DNA: TGTGCCAGTAATTCGGACAGACGCAATCAGCCCCAGCATTTT. It encodes CASNSDRRNQPQHF.

The V call is TRBV7-8, the J call TRBJ2-2; TRBD2 is a possible D gene (6 bases). V lost 1 base to trimming and J lost 2 bases, with 11 bases between them. The CDR3 loop spans 16 amino acids. CDR1 is SGHVS and CDR2 is FQNEAQ in the germline V gene. This CDR3 is CASSLVPSENTGELFF. Written as DNA, the CDR3 is TGTGCCAGCAGCTTAGTCCCTAGCGAAAACACCGGGGAGCTGTTTTTT. The variable domain in full, with the rest retrieved from reference TRBV7-8 and TRBJ2-2, is GAGVSQSPRYKVAKRGQDVALRCDPISGHVSLFWYQQALGQGPEFLTYFQNEAQLDKSGLPSDRFFAERPEGSVSTLKIQRTQQEDSAVYLCASSLVPSENTGELFFGEGSRLTVL.

This sequence joins TRBV4-3 and TRBJ1-1, with D perhaps TRBD1 (5 bases). This CDR3 has 15 amino acids. Per the germline V gene, CDR1 is LGHNA and CDR2 is YSLEER. Trimming took 4 bases from V and 6 from J, leaving 18 bases between them. CDR3 loop: CASSPDAGFEPEAFF. CDR3 coding DNA: TGCGCCAGCAGCCCTGACGCAGGGTTCGAGCCTGAAGCTTTCTTT.

V is TRBV28 and J is TRBJ2-3; D is unclear. The germline V and J ends were trimmed by 3 bases and 1 base, with 11 bases remaining between them. The germline CDR1 and CDR2 sequences are MDHEN and SYDVKM. The CDR3 runs 15 residues. The CDR3 DNA follows: TGTGCCAGCAGTTTCTTGGCCGACCGCACAGATACGCAGTATTTT. Translating it yields CASSFLADRTDTQYF.

This clone was seen once. The rearrangement joins TRBV2 to TRBJ2-1; no definite D call. From germline, CDR1 is SNHLY and CDR2 FYNNEI. Deletions cut 2 bases from V and 4 bases from J, with 6 bases between. This CDR3 contains 13 residues. The DNA for the CDR3 is TGTGCCAGCAGTGAACAACGATACAATGAGCAGTTCTTC. Its protein is CASSEQRYNEQFF.

The V and J genes are TRBV19 and TRBJ2-7; D not resolved. This CDR3 spans 14 amino acids. V lost 3 bases and J lost 5, with 14 bases in between. Per germline, CDR1 LNHDA and CDR2 SQIVND (reference sequence). The CDR3 DNA reads as TGTGCCAGTAGTATTCCTTCTGGCTACAACGAGCAGTACTTC. Its translation: CASSIPSGYNEQYF.

The chain joins TRBV7-3 to TRBJ2-1; 9 bases align to TRBD1. Germline CDR1 and CDR2: SGHTA and FQGTGA. The CDR3 is 16 amino acids. V shed 5 bases, J shed 2 bases, and the junction held 7 bases outside the gene matches. CDR3 sequence: CASSPRTGETYNEQFF. The CDR3 region has the DNA TGTGCCAGCAGCCCCCGGACAGGGGAGACCTACAATGAGCAGTTCTTC.

The genes are TRBV2 and TRBJ2-7; 7 nucleotides line up with TRBD2. Trimming took 6 bases from V and 0 from J; bases not matched to a gene: 20. Germline V gene lookup returns CDR1 SNHLY and CDR2 FYNNEI. The CDR3 is made up of 19 amino acids. The CDR3 protein is CASSQSWRASGGGSYEQYF. Here the CDR3 DNA reads TGTGCCAGCAGCCAGAGTTGGAGGGCTAGCGGTGGGGGCTCCTACGAGCAGTACTTC.

This clone has a handful of counts. This sample includes further DNA sequences coding for the same CDR3. V is TRBV9 and J is TRBJ2-3, with D uncertain. Germline V CDR1 and CDR2: SGDLS, YYNGEE. The CDR3 extends over 13 amino acids. Deletions cut 4 bases from V and 3 bases from J, with 9 bases between. CDR3 coding DNA: TGTGCCAGCAGCCCTGCCAGAACAGATACGCAGTATTTT. The encoded protein is CASSPARTDTQYF.

This clone has only a few counts. The V call is TRBV27, the J call TRBJ1-5; possible D gene TRBD1, 5 bases. The CDR3 length is 13 residues. Trimming took off 2 bases at V and 5 bases at J, with 7 bases between the two ends. Germline lookup yields CDR1 MNHEY and CDR2 SMNVEV (reference sequence). The CDR3 region has the DNA TGTGCCAGCAGTTTAGGGGGATATCAGCCCCAGCATTTT. It codes for CASSLGGYQPQHF.

The chain couples TRBV6-4 to TRBJ1-2; D is perhaps TRBD1 (6 bases). The CDR3 runs to 13 residues. V was pared by 6 bases and J by 6 bases, with 14 bases between. Germline CDR1 reads MRHNA; CDR2 reads SNTAGT. The CDR3: CASRRTGLDGYTF. CDR3 sequence (DNA): TGTGCCAGCAGGAGAACAGGGTTGGATGGCTACACCTTC.

The J gene is TRBJ1-1, the V gene TRBV7-6; maybe TRBD1 (6 bases). CDR1 and CDR2 (germline): SGHVS, FNYEAQ. This CDR3 has 16 residues. Trimming left V 6 bases short and J 4 bases short, with 21 bases between. The CDR3 region is CASSFLLRGGSTEAFF. The CDR3 nucleotides read TGTGCCAGCAGTTTCCTACTCAGGGGAGGAAGCACTGAAGCTTTCTTT.

The chain is built from TRBV4-3 and TRBJ2-7; D remains unclear. Trimming removed 3 bases at V and 2 bases at J, with 14 bases between. CDR1 is LGHNA and CDR2 is YSLEER in the germline V gene. The CDR3 length is 15 residues. Here the CDR3 reads CASSQYLGGTYEQYF. The CDR3 region has the DNA TGCGCCAGCAGCCAGTATCTGGGCGGAACCTACGAGCAGTACTTC.

This chain joins TRBV6-4 and TRBJ2-3; 7 nucleotides match TRBD1. Germline trimming cut 6 bases from V and 2 bases from J; bases unmatched to any gene: 8. Germline CDR1 is MRHNA and CDR2 is SNTAGT. The CDR3 has 15 residues. CDR3: CASSETGTATDTQYF. CDR3 DNA sequence: TGTGCCAGCAGCGAGACCGGGACAGCCACAGATACGCAGTATTTT.

The chain employs TRBV5-8 and TRBJ2-1; TRBD1 agrees at 7 bases. V lost 4 bases to trimming and J lost 8 bases; unmatched junction nucleotides: 12. The V gene's germline CDR1 is SGHTS and CDR2 YDEGEE. The CDR3 has 15 residues. CDR3 residues: CASSLTGDPADEQFF. The CDR3 nucleotides are TGTGCCAGCAGCCTAACAGGGGACCCTGCCGATGAGCAGTTCTTC.

This chain uses TRBV27 with TRBJ2-1, with a possible D match to TRBD1 (5 bases). CDR1 and CDR2 from the germline V gene are MNHEY and SMNVEV (reference sequence). The CDR3 has 13 amino acids. Trimming cost V 0 bases and J 7 bases, with 7 bases left between them. CDR3 bases: TGTGCCAGCAGTTTATCGCACAGGAATGAGCAGTTCTTC. Protein: CASSLSHRNEQFF.

The chain carries TRBV29-1 and TRBJ2-5; 11 bases are shared with TRBD1. Germline values: CDR1 SQVTM, CDR2 ANQGSEA. The CDR3 is 12 amino acids. Trimming removed 7 bases from V and 5 bases from J; junction bases left unmatched: 3. The CDR3 sequence is CSGTGGEETQYF. The DNA of the CDR3 is TGCAGCGGGACAGGGGGCGAGGAGACCCAGTACTTC.

This chain links TRBV9 with TRBJ2-1; the D gene is possibly TRBD1 (9 bases). Germline CDR1 and CDR2: SGDLS and YYNGEE. The V end was cut by 2 bases, the J end by 1 base, with 25 bases between. The CDR3 is made up of 20 amino acids. DNA for the CDR3: TGTGCCAGCAGCGTGTGGGGACTAGAGGAGACAGGGGGTTCCTACAATGAGCAGTTCTTC. It is translated as CASSVWGLEETGGSYNEQFF.